The rows below give T cell receptor beta chains drawn from one sample of a study of blood T cell repertoires in COVID-19. The method was immunoSEQ multiplex PCR; TCRdb's version includes in-frame clones alone and lacks a portion of them. The sample lists approximately 100,000 clones; roughly four fifths were seen once. Sequenced: peripheral blood. All receptors come from a man aged 55 to 70 with acute or convalescent COVID-19. Both conserved end residues are part of each CDR3. The D gene is left open where the match is weak. Where a row states a size, it is once, few, many or the class of an expanded clone; other rows omit it.

CDR3 protein	CDR3 DNA	D gene	J gene	clone size	V gene
CASSVAQGPLYEQYF	TGTGCCAGCAGCGTAGCCCAGGGTCCGCTCTACGAGCAGTACTTC	NA	TRBJ2-7	NA	TRBV9
CASSFQREIYEQYF	TGTGCCAGCAGTTTCCAGCGGGAGATCTACGAGCAGTACTTC	TRBD2	TRBJ2-7	NA	TRBV28
CSVEAGPGLAGGSSYNEQFF	TGCAGCGTTGAAGCGGGACCGGGACTAGCGGGAGGGAGCTCCTACAATGAGCAGTTCTTC	TRBD2	TRBJ2-1	few	TRBV29-1
CASSQVPGTGGVEQYF	TGCGCCAGCAGCCAAGTCCCCGGGACAGGGGGGGTCGAGCAGTACTTC	TRBD1	TRBJ2-7	NA	TRBV4-1
CAWSVQTAGYTF	TGTGCCTGGAGTGTCCAGACAGCTGGCTACACCTTC	NA	TRBJ1-2	NA	TRBV30
CASSQDPGLETQYF	TGTGCCAGCAGCCAAGACCCAGGTTTGGAGACCCAGTACTTC	NA	TRBJ2-5	NA	TRBV3-1/TRBV3-2
CASTSAQDHGYTF	TGTGCCAGCACCTCAGCACAGGATCATGGCTACACCTTC	NA	TRBJ1-2	NA	TRBV28
CASGSTDWEQFF	TGTGCTAGTGGCTCTACGGACTGGGAGCAGTTCTTC	NA	TRBJ2-1	once	TRBV12-5
CATSDPGDRSYEQYF	TGTGCCACCAGTGATCCGGGGGACAGATCCTACGAGCAGTACTTC	NA	TRBJ2-7	NA	TRBV24-1
CASSPGTGAEKLFF	TGTGCCAGCAGCCCAGGGACAGGGGCTGAAAAACTGTTTTTT	TRBD1	TRBJ1-4	NA	TRBV7-9
CATSPNWSTGELFF	TGTGCCACCAGCCCTAATTGGAGCACCGGGGAGCTGTTTTTT	NA	TRBJ2-2	few	TRBV15